This T cell receptor (beta chain) was sequenced in a study of T cells of healthy individuals. The CDR3 runs to 14 residues. The V end was cut by 3 bases, the J end by 4 bases, with 10 bases between. CDR1 is SGHAT, CDR2 FQNNGV, per germline. Ten or more counts support this clonotype. TCRdb called the 5' RACE reads again in MiXCR, with one record for every CDR3 protein. The table lists 100,000 or so distinct CDR3 sequences, 17% of them singletons. V and J are TRBV11-2 and TRBJ2-1; D ambiguous. This clonotype originated in a human donor in good health. CDR3 in amino acids: CASSLAVEYNEQFF. The CDR3 DNA reads as TGTGCCAGCAGCTTGGCGGTAGAGTACAATGAGCAGTTCTTC.